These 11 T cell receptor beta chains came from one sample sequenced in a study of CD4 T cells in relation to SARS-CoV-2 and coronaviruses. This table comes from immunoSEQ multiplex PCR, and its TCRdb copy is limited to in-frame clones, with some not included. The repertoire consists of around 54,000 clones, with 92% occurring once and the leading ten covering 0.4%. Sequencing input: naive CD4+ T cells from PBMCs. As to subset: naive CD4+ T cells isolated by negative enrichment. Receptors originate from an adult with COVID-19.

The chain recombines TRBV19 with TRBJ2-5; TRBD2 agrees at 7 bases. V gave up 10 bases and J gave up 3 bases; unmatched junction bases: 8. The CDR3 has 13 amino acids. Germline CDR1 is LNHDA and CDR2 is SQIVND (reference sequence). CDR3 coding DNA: TGTGCCACAAGTCGGGGAGGGGAAGAGACCCAGTACTTC. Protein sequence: CATSRGGEETQYF.

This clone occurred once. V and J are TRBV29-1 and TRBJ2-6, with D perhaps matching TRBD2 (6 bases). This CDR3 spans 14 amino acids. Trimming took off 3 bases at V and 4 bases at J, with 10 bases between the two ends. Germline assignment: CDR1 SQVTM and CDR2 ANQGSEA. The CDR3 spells CSVEGGTGANVLTF. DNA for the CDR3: TGCAGCGTTGAGGGCGGGACGGGGGCCAACGTCCTGACTTTC.

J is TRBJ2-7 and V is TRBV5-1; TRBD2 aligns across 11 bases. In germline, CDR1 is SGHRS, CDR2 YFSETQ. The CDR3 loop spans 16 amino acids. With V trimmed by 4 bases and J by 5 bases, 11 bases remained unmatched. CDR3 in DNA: TGCGCCAGCAGCCCCATCGTCCTAGCGGGAGGCGACGAGCAGTACTTC. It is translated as CASSPIVLAGGDEQYF.

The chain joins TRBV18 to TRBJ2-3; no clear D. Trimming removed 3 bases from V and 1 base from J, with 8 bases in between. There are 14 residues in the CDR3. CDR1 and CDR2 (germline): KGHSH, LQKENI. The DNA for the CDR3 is TGTGCCAGCTCACCCTCCCTCCGCACAGATACGCAGTATTTT. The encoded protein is CASSPSLRTDTQYF.

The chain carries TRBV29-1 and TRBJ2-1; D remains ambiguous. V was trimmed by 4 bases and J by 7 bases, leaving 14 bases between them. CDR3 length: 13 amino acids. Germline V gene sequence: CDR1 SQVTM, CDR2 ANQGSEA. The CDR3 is CSVASPRLNEQFF. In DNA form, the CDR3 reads TGCAGCGTTGCGTCTCCGCGTTTAAATGAGCAGTTCTTC.

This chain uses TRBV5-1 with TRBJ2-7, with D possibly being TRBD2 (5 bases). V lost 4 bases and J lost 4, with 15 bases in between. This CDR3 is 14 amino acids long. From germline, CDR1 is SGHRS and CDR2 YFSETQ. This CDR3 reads CASSVINGEYEQYF. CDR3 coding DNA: TGCGCCAGCAGCGTGATTAATGGGGAGTACGAGCAGTACTTC. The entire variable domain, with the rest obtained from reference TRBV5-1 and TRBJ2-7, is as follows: KAGVTQTPRYLIKTRGQQVTLSCSPISGHRSVSWYQQTPGQGLQFLFEYFSETQRNKGNFPGRFSGRQFSNSRSEMNVSTLELGDSALYLCASSVINGEYEQYFGPGTRLTVT.

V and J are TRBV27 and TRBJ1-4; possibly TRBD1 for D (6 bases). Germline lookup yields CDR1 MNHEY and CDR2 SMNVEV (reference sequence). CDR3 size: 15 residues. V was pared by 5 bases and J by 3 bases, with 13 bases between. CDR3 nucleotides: TGTGCCAGCAGTCCAACAGGGTTTTCTAATGAAAAACTGTTTTTT. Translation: CASSPTGFSNEKLFF.

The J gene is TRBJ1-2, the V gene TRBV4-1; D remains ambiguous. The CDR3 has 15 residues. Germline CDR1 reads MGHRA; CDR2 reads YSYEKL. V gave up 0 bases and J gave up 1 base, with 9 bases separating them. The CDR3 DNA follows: TGCGCCAGCAGCCAAGAATTGCGGATTAACTATGGCTACACCTTC. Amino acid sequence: CASSQELRINYGYTF.

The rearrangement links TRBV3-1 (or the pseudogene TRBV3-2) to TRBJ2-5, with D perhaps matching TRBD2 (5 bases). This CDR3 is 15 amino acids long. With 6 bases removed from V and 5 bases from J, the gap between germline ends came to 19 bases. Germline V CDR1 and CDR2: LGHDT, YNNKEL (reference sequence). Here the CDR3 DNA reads TGTGCCAGCAGTCCTATAGGACTTCTAAGGGAGACCCAGTACTTC. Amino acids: CASSPIGLLRETQYF.

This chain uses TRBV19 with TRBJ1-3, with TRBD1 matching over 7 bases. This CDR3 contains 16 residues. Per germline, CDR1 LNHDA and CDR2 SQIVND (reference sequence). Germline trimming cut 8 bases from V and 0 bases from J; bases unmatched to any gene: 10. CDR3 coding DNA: TGTGCCAGTTCACTGGGGCAGGGGGACTCTGGAAACACCATATATTTT. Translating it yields CASSLGQGDSGNTIYF.

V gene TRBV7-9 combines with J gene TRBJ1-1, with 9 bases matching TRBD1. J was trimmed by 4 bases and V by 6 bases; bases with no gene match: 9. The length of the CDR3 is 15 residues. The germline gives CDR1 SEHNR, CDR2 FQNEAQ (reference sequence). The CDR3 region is CASRDRGSAGTEAFF. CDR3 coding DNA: TGTGCCAGCAGGGACAGGGGATCCGCTGGCACTGAAGCTTTCTTT.